This T cell receptor beta chain was sequenced in a study of a mutant IDH1 vaccine in newly diagnosed glioma. Study information: Weeks 1, 3, 5, 7, 11, 15, 19 and 23 were when patients received their eight vaccinations. Initiation of the vaccine course occurred 4-6 weeks after radiotherapy alone, or alongside temozolomide cycles. The sex distribution of treated patients was 62.5% male and roughly 38% female, with a mean age of around 40 years.

Sequencing was performed with immunoSEQ multiplex PCR; in TCRdb, only in-frame clones are kept and a portion is missing. Of tens of thousands of clones listed, 78% are singletons. Notes on this clone: Its antigen is currently unknown.

In germline, CDR1 is LNHNV, CDR2 YYDKDF (reference sequence). The CDR3 is 14 amino acids. V shed 5 bases and J 5 bases; nucleotides not matched to a gene: 7. Time point noted: week 23, last vaccination. The content of each vaccine dose was 300 ug of mutant IDH1 20-mer peptide, and topical imiquimod accompanied it. The donors had new WHO grade 3 or 4 astrocytomas; these were IDH1-mutant and ATRX-lost. The rearrangement joins TRBV15 to TRBJ1-2; 8 bases agree with TRBD1. The material was PBMCs, obtained from a glioma patient whose treatment included an IDH1 peptide vaccine. The sequence came from a woman in her thirties or forties with glioma. Some clones in this sample may be carry-over from other donors' samples. The CDR3 DNA reads TGTGCCACCAGCGCACGACAGGGGCCTTATGGCTACACCTTC. Amino acids: CATSARQGPYGYTF.